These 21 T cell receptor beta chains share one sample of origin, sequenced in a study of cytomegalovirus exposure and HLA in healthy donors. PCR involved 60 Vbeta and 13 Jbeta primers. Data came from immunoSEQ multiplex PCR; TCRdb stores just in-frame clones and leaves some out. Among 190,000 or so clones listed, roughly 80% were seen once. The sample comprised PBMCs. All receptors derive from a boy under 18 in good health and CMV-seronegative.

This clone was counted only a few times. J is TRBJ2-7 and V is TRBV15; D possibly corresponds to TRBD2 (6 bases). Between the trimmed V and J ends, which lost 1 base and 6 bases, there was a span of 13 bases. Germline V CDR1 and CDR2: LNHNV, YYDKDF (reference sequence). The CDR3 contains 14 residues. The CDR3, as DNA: TGTGCCACCAGCAGAGTACACGGGGGTCCCGAGCAGTACTTC. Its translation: CATSRVHGGPEQYF.

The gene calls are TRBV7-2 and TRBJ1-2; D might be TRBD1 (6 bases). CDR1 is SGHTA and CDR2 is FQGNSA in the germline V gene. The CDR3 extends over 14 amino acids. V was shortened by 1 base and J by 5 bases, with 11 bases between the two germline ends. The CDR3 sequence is CASSLGGQGYGYTF. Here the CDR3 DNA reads TGTGCCAGCAGCTTAGGTGGGCAGGGGTATGGCTACACCTTC.

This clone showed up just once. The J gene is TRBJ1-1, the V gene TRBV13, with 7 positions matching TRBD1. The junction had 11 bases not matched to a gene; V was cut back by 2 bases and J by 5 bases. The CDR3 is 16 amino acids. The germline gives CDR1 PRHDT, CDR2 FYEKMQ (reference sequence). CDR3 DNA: TGTGCCAGCAGCTTAAGGATCTCGGACAGGCGAACTGAAGCTTTCTTT. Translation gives CASSLRISDRRTEAFF.

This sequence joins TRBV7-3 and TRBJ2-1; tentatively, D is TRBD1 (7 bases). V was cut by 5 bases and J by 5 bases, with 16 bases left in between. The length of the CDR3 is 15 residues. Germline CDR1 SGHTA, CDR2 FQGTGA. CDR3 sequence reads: CASSRGGGANNEQFF. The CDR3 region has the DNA TGTGCCAGCAGCCGAGGGGGCGGGGCTAACAATGAGCAGTTCTTC.

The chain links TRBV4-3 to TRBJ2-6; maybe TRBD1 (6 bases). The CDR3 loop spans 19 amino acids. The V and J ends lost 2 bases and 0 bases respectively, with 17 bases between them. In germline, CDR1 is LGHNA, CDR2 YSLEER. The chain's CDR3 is CASSQSLARGRSGANVLTF. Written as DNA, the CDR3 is TGCGCCAGCAGCCAATCCCTGGCCAGGGGCCGCTCTGGGGCCAACGTCCTGACTTTC.

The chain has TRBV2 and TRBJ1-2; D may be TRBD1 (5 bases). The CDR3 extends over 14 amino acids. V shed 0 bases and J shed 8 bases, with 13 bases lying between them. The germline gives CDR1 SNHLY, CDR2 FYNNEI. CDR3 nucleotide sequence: TGTGCCAGCAGTGAAGCGCGCAGGGCGAGAGGCTACACCTTC. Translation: CASSEARRARGYTF. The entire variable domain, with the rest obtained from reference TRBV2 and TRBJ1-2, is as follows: EPEVTQTPSHQVTQMGQEVILRCVPISNHLYFYWYRQILGQKVEFLVSFYNNEISEKSEIFDDQFSVERPDGSNFTLKIRSTKLEDSAMYFCASSEARRARGYTFGSGTRLTVV.

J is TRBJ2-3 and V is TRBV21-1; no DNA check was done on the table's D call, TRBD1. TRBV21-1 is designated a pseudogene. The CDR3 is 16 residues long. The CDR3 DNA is TGTGCCAGCAGCCTACAGGGGCGGGATTTCCCAGATACGCAGTATTTT. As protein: CASSLQGRDFPDTQYF.

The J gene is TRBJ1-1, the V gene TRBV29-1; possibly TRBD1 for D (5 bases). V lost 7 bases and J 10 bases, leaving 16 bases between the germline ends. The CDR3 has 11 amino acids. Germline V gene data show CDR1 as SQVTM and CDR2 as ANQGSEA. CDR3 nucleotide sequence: TGCAGCGCCGAAGGCGGGGGGGTAGCTTTCTTT. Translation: CSAEGGGVAFF.

In DNA form, the CDR3 reads TGTGCCAGCAGTCCGGACTATACAGATACGCAGTATTTT. Amino acid sequence: CASSPDYTDTQYF. The chain recombines TRBV6-5 with TRBJ2-3; the D gene is possibly TRBD2 (6 bases). V was pared by 5 bases and J by 3 bases, with 9 bases between. The CDR3 is 13 amino acids. CDR1 is MNHEY and CDR2 is SVGAGI in the germline V gene.

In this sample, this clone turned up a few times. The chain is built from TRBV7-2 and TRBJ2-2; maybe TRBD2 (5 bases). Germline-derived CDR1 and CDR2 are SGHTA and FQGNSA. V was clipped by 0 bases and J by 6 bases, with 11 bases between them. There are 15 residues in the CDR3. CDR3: CASSLASRGSGELFF. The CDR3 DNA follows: TGTGCCAGCAGCTTAGCGAGTCGGGGATCCGGGGAGCTGTTTTTT.

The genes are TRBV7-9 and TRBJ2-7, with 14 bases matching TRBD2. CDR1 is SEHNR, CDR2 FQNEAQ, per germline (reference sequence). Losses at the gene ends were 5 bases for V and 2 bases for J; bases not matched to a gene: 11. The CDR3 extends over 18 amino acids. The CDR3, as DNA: TGTGCCAGCAGCACTCAACCGGGACTAGCGGGAGTTGCCTACGAGCAGTACTTC. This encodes CASSTQPGLAGVAYEQYF.

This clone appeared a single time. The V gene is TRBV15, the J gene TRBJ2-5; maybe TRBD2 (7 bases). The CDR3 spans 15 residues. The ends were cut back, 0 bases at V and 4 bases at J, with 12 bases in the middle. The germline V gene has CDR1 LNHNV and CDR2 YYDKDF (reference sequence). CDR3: CATSRDQGGGETQYF. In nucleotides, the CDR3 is TGTGCCACCAGCAGAGATCAAGGGGGGGGAGAGACCCAGTACTTC.

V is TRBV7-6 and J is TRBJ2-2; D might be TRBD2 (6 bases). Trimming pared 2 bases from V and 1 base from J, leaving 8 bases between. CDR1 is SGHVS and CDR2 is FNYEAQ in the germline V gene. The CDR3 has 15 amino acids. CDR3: CASSLPAGNTGELFF. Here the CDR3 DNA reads TGTGCCAGCAGCTTACCAGCGGGGAACACCGGGGAGCTGTTTTTT.

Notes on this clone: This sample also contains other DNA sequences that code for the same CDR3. CDR3 coding DNA: TGTGCCAGCAGCTTGGGACAAGGCTTCTACGAGCAGTACTTC. Encoded protein: CASSLGQGFYEQYF. The chain uses TRBV5-4 and TRBJ2-7; D is undetermined. The CDR3 is 14 amino acids. Germline lookup yields CDR1 SGHNT and CDR2 YYREEE (reference sequence). V was cut by 0 bases and J by 3 bases, with 10 bases left in between.

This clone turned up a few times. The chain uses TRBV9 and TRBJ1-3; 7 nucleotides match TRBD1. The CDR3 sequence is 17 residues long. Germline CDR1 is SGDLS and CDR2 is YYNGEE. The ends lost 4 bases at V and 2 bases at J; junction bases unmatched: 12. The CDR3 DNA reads TGTGCCAGCAGCCAACACAGGGGAATACCGGCTGGAAACACCATATATTTT. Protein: CASSQHRGIPAGNTIYF.

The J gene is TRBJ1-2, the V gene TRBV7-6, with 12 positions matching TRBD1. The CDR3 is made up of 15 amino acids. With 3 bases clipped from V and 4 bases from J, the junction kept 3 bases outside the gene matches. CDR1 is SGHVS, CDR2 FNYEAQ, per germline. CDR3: CASSLGTGGTYGYTF. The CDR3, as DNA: TGTGCCAGCAGCTTGGGGACAGGGGGCACCTATGGCTACACCTTC.

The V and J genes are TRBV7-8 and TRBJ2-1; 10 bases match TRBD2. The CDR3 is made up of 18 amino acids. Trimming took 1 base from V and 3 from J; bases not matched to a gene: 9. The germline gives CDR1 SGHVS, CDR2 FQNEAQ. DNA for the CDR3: TGTGCCAGCAGCTTAGTTCTAGCGGGAGTCCCACTCTACAATGAGCAGTTCTTC. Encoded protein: CASSLVLAGVPLYNEQFF.

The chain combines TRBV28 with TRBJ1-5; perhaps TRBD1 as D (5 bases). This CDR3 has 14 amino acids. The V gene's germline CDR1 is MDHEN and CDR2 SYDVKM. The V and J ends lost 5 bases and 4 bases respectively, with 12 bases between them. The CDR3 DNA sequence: TGTGCCAGCAGTACACCGGGGGGAAATCAGCCCCAGCATTTT. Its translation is CASSTPGGNQPQHF. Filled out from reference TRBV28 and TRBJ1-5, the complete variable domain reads DVKVTQSSRYLVKRTGEKVFLECVQDMDHENMFWYRQDPGLGLRLIYFSYDVKMKEKGDIPEGYSVSREKKERFSLILESASTNQTSMYLCASSTPGGNQPQHFGDGTRLSIL.

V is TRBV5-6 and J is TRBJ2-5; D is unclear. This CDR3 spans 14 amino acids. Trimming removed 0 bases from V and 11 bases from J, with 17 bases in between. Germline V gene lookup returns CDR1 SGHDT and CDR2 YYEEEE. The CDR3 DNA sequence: TGTGCCAGCAGCTTGGGAGGTGGTGGAATCCTGCAGTACTTC. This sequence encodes CASSLGGGGILQYF.

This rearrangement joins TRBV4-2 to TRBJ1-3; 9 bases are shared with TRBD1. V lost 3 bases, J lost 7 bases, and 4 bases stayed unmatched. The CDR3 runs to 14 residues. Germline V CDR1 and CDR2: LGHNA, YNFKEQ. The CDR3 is CASSHGTGKNTIYF. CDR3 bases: TGTGCCAGCAGCCACGGGACAGGGAAGAACACCATATATTTT.

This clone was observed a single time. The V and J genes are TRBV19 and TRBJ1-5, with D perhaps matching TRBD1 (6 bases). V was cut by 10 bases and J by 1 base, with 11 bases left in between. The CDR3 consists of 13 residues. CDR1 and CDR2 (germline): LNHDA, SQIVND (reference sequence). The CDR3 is CATSGQSNQPQHF. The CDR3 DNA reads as TGTGCCACCTCTGGACAGAGCAATCAGCCCCAGCATTTT.